This T cell receptor beta chain was recovered during a study of shared clonotypes between healthy human individuals (dated by TCRdb to about 2020). Regarding the research as a whole: The cohort comprised a couple of women and a few men aged 18 to 49 years. To increase sequencing depth and limit assay-specific biases, TCR repertoire library preparation and sequencing were carried out by different laboratories using diverse techniques. Per donor, leukapheresis produced somewhere between about 0.85 and 9.5 billion PBMCs. To estimate repertoire size and how much clonotypes are shared between individuals, the study performed deep sequencing of blood TCR repertoires from five healthy adults. For each donor, CD4 naive and CD4 memory were each run on three plates, CD8 naive on two plates, and CD8 memory on one plate. What the authors observed across the whole study: Only blood was sampled, and tissue TCR repertoires likely differ from those in blood. Based on pairwise subsampling, the degree of clonotype sharing among donors was expected to be affected by sequencing depth. Larger estimated clonotype richness was generally found for naive subsets than for memory subsets. When a few donors were compared, the shared fraction of clonotypes was about 5% for naive CD4, approximately 3.3% for naive CD8, 2.3% for memory CD4, and roughly 0.43% for memory CD8. Because the study included only a small number of donors, the genetic and exposure-history diversity represented was limited. Higher generation probabilities were observed for clonotypes shared by all four sorted-subset donors than for non-shared clonotypes. Rarefaction of sorted-subset datasets indicated incomplete sequencing despite the large sequencing depth.

Using the deep immunoSEQ assay, TCR CDR3 regions were amplified from genomic DNA by multiplex PCR. Extracted genomic DNA from each cell subset was distributed evenly across all wells of several immunoSEQ 96-well plates, and each plate was treated as a replicate. Each replicate PCR for sorted subsets received around 0.2 ug genomic DNA, equal to tens of thousands of T cell genomes. Purified libraries were measured with a Qubit 3.0 fluorometer, size-checked on a Bioanalyzer 2100, and measured again with the KAPA Library Quantification kit. Each immunoSEQ 96-well plate was sequenced on its own single-read 150-cycle Illumina NextSeq 550 flow cell. The authors processed their data as follows. Because the immunoSEQ output included only junctional sequences and no quality scores, the filtering could not be the same as the filtering used for full-length reads. To assign V/J genes and CDR3, sequences were annotated against IMGT germline references using PyIR, a Python wrapper for IgBLAST v1.9. Any read was removed if the V/J assignment was weak (E-value above 1e-6), the CDR3 was missing, or the read contained stop codons, out-of-frame junctions, or ambiguous translated residues. V3J clonotypes were defined by identical inferred V gene, J gene, and CDR3 amino acid sequence. The percentage overlap between two repertoires was calculated by dividing the number of shared unique clonotypes by the size of the smaller repertoire. Richness of each repertoire was evaluated using RTK rarefaction, the Chao1 estimator, and Recon v2.1 estimates of unobserved clonotypes. Generation probabilities for all TCRbeta clonotypes obtained by the gDNA method from a few donors were computed using OLGA. TCRdb's version of the immuneACCESS table is confined to in-frame rearrangements and falls short of the full clone set. An unresolved V gene accounts for under half of the shortfall where checked; the remainder is of unknown origin. The V and J calls and clone size come from that table; D and trimming were worked out from the DNA. A total of approximately 1.4 million clones appear in this sample, 95% to 99% of them only once. Jointly, the top ten make up roughly 0.4% of the sample.

Healthy HIV-negative adults with no recently reported acute infections or vaccinations were included as donors. Only Caucasian adults living in Nashville, Tennessee, USA were represented among the donors. CD4+ T cells were enriched by magnetic negative selection, after which naive cells were positively selected on CD45RA and the negative fraction was taken as the memory subset. Blood was collected by leukapheresis, and PBMCs were isolated by Ficoll-Histopaque density gradient centrifugation and then cryopreserved in liquid nitrogen vapor phase. Purity and quantity of every magnetically sorted T cell population were checked by analytical flow cytometry. Genomic DNA was isolated from every sorted fraction and measured by UV absorbance on a Nanodrop 2000c. As to this clone: It lacks a known antigen. Base quality data are lacking; no much larger clone is found one base away.

Material: naive CD4+ T cells sorted from blood. Per the publication, the cell subset or site label means: CD45RA+ positively selected. The sequence came from a man under 40 in good health.

CDR3 reads: CASNRGDRGFHEQYF. The nucleotide sequence reads TGCGCCAGCAACAGAGGAGACAGGGGGTTCCACGAGCAGTACTTC. The V and J segments used are TRBV5-1 and TRBJ2-7, with TRBD1 matching 9 junction bases. Its CDR3 holds 15 amino acids, cysteine through phenylalanine. Only CDR3 DNA is held: 45 bases, read in frame from base 1. V ends up 6 bases short and J 5 bases short, with an unmatched junction base count of 12. The germline V gene sets CDR1 to SGHRS and CDR2 to YFSETQ.